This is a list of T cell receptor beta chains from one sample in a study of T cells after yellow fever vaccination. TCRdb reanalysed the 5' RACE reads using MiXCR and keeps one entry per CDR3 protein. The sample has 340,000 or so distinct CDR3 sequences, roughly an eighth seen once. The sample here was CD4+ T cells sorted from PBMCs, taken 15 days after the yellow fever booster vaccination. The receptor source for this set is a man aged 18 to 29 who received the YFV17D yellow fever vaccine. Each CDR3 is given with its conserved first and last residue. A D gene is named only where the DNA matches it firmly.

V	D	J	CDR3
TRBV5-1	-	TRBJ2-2	CASSFGEPGYTGELFF
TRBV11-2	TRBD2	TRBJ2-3	CASSYWGGDTQYF
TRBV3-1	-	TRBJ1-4	CASSQDLGDLDEKLFF
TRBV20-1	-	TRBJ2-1	CSARPFASSYNEQFF
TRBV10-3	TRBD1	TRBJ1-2	CAIAGRTGGEVSGYTF
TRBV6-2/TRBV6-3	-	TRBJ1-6	CASREQGGSPLHF
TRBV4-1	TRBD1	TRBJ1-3	CASSQDQGASGNTIYF
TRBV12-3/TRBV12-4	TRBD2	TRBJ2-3	CALGGAGAGYTQYF
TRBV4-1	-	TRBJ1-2	CASSHYGRRDGYTF
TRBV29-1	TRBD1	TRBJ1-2	CSAGQGNGYTF
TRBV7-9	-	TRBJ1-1	CASSLSQTGEAFF
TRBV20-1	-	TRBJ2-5	CSAKVMGETQYF
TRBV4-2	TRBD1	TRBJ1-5	CASSQGGQVNGQPQHF
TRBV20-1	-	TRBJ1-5	CSASPVAPGQPQHF
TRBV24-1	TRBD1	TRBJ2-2	CATSGRAGGDTGELFF
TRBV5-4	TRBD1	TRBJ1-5	CASSLGQGINQPQHF
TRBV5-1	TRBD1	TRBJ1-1	CASNRGSPGTEAFF
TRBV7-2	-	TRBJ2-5	CASNPQGNQETQYF
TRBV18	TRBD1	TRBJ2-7	CASSPYDSGQAYEQYF
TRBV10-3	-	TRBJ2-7	CAREAGTEQYF
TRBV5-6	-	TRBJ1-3	CASTRVLSGNTIYF
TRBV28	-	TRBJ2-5	CASRPGSRETQYF
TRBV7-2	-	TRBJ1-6	CASSLKLGLGVNSPLHF
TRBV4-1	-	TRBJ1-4	CASSQKPPGPISTNEKLFF
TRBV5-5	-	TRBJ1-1	CASSPKIGALNTEAFF
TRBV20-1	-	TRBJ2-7	CSARGGTTYEQYF
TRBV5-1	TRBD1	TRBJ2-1	CASSTGQGGNNEQFF
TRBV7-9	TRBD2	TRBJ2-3	CASSLRGLAGDPTDTQYF
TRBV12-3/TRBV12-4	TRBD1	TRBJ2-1	CASNLQGANNEQFF
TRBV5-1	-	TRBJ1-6	CASSLLGPLGISPLHF
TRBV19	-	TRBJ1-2	CASSPRGGSYGYTF
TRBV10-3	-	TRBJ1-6	CAISESQGPGNSPLHF
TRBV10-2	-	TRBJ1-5	CASSGFDSGAGQPQHF
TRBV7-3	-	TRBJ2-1	CASSPGLGGSNEQFF
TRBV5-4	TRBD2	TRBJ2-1	CASSRGTSGNRDEQFF
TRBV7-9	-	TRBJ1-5	CASSWQAQPQHF
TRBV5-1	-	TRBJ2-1	CASSLQGGGLSYNEQFF
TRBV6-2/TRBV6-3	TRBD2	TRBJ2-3	CASSETGTSGADTQYF
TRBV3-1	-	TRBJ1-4	CASSRLTGFLGEKLFF
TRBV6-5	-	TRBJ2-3	CASSYLGGVTDTQYF
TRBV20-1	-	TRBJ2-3	CSTKKGDYTDTQYF
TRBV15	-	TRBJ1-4	CATSRDWEFGEGNEKLFF
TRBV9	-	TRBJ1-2	CASSPPVLGKRTAEHGYTF
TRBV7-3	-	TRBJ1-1	CASSSSAMNTEAFF
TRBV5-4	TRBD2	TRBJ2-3	CASSNRLAGGQDTQYF
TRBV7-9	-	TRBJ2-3	CASSLRALSTDTQYF
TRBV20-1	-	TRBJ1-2	CSARAETLKRGGYTF
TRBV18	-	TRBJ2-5	CASSPRGETQYF
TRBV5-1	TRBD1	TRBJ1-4	CASSLGTGATNEKLFF
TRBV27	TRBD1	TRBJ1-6	CASRDSYSPLHF
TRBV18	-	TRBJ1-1	CASSPFPGGETEAFF
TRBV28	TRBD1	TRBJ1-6	CASSLWGQGTLGNSPLHF
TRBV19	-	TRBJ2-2	CASSITDTGELFF
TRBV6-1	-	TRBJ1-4	CASSRWSATNEKLFF
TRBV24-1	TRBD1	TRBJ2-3	CATSDWTGGIDTQYF
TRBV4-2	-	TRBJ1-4	CASTGTSGEKLFF
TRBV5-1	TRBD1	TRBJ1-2	CASSYQGAYGYTF